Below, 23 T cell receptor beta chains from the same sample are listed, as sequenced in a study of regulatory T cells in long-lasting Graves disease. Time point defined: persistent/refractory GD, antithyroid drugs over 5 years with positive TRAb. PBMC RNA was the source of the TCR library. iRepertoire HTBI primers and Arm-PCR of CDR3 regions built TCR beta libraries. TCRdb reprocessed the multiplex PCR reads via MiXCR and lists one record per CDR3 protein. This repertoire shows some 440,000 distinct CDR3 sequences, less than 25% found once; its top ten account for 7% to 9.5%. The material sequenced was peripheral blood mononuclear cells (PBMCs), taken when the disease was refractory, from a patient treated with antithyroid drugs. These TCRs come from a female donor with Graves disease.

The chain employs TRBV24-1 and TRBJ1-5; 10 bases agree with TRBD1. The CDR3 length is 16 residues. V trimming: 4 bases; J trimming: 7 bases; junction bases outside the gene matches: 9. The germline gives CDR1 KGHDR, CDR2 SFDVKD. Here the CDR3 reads CATSDRGTGVEQPQHF. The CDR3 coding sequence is TGTGCCACCAGTGACCGTGGGACAGGGGTGGAACAGCCCCAGCATTTT.

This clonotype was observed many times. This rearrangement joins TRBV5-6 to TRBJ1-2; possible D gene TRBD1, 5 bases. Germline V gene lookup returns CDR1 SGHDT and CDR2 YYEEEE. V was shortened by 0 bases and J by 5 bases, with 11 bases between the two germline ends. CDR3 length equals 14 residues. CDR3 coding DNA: TGTGCCAGCAGCTTGGAACCGACAGCTTATGGCTACACCTTC. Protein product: CASSLEPTAYGYTF. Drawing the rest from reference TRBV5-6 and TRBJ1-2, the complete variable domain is DAGVTQSPTHLIKTRGQQVTLRCSPKSGHDTVSWYQQALGQGPQFIFQYYEEEERQRGNFPDRFSGHQFPNYSSELNVNALLLGDSALYLCASSLEPTAYGYTFGSGTRLTVV.

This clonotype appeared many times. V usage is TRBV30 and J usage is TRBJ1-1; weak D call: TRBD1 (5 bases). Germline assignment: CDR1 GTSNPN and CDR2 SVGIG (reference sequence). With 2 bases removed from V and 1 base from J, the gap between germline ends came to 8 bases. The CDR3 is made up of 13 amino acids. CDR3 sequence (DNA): TGTGCCTGGAGTAGGGGTCCGAACACTGAAGCTTTCTTT. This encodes CAWSRGPNTEAFF.

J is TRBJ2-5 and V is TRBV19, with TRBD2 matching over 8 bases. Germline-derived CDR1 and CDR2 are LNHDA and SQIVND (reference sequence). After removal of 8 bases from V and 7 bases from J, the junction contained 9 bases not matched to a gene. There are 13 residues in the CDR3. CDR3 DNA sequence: TGTGCCAGTCGGACCAACCGGGAGGGGACCCAGTACTTC. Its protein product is CASRTNREGTQYF.

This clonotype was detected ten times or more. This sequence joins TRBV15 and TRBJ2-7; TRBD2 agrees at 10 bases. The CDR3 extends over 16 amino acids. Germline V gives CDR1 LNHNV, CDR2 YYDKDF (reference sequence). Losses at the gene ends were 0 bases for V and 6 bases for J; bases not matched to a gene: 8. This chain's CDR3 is CATSRDHLAGAPEQYF. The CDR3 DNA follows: TGTGCCACCAGCAGAGATCATCTAGCGGGAGCCCCCGAGCAGTACTTC.

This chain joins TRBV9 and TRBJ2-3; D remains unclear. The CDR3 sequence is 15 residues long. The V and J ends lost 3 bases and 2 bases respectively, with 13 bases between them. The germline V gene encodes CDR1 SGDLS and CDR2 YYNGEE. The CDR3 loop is CASSAEEAFTDTQYF. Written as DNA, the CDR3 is TGTGCCAGCAGCGCCGAAGAGGCCTTCACAGATACGCAGTATTTT.

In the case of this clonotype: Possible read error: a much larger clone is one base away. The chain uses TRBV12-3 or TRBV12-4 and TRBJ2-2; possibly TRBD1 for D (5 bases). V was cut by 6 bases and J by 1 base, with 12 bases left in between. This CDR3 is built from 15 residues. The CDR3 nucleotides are TGTGCCAGCAGCCAGGAGACAGAGAACACCGGGGAGCTGTTTTTT. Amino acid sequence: CASSQETENTGELFF.

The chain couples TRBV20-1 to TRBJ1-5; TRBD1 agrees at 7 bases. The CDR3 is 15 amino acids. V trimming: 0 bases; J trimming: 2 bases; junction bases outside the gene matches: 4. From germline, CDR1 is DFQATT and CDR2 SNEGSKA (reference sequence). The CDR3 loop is CSARDQRGRNQPQHF. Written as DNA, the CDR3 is TGCAGTGCTAGAGATCAGAGGGGGCGCAATCAGCCCCAGCATTTT.

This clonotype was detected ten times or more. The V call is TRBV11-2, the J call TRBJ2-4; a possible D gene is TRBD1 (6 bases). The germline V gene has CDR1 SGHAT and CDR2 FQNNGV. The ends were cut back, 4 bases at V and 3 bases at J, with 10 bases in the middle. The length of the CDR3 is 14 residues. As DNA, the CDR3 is TGTGCCAGCAGCTCTCAGGGGTACAAAAACATTCAGTACTTC. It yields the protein CASSSQGYKNIQYF. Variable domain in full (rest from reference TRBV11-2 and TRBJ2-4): EAGVAQSPRYKIIEKRQSVAFWCNPISGHATLYWYQQILGQGPKLLIQFQNNGVVDDSQLPKDRFSAERLKGVDSTLKIQPAKLEDSAVYLCASSSQGYKNIQYFGAGTRLSVL.

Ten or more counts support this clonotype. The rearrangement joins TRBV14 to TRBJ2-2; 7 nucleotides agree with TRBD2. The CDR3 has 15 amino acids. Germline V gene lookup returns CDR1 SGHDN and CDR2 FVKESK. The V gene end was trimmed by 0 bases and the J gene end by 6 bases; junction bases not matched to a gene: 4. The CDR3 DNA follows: TGTGCCAGCAGCCAAGAGCTACTAGCGTCCGGGGAGCTGTTTTTT. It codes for CASSQELLASGELFF.

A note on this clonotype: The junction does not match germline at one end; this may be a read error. The CDR3 sequence: CASSPPRAGF. CDR3 DNA sequence: TGTGCCAGCAGCCCGCCCAGAGCGGGATTC. The rearrangement joins TRBV28 to TRBJ2-1; 7 bases map to TRBD2. CDR1 and CDR2 from the germline V gene are MDHEN and SYDVKM. This CDR3 has 10 amino acids.

In nucleotides, the CDR3 is TGCAGTGCTAATTTAAGGAACACTGAAGCTTTCTTT. Protein: CSANLRNTEAFF. The chain joins TRBV20-1 to TRBJ1-1; D remains ambiguous. This CDR3 contains 12 residues. The V gene's germline CDR1 is DFQATT and CDR2 SNEGSKA (reference sequence). V lost 4 bases, J lost 1 base, and 7 bases lay in between.

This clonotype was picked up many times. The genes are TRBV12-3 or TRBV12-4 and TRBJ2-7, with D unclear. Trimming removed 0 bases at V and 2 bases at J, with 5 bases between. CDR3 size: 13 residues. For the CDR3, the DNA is TGTGCCAGCAGTTTAGCTACAGCCTACGAGCAGTACTTC. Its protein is CASSLATAYEQYF.

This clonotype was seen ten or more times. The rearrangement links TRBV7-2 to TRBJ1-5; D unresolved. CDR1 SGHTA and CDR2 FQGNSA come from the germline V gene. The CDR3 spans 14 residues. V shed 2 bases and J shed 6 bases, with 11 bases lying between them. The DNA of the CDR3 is TGTGCCAGCAGCTTACGGACCAGCGGTCAGCCCCAGCATTTT. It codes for CASSLRTSGQPQHF.

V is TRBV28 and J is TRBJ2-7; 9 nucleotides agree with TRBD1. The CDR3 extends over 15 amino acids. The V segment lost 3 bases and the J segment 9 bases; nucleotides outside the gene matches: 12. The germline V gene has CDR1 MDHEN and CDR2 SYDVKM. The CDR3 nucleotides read TGTGCCAGCAGTTTTCGGGACAGGGTCAGTCTTGGGCAGTACTTC. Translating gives CASSFRDRVSLGQYF.

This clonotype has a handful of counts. CDR3 nucleotides: TGTGCCAGCAGTTTATTATCCTTTGGGACGCCCGTGTCCTACGAGCAGTACTTC. Translating it yields CASSLLSFGTPVSYEQYF. The chain has TRBV27 and TRBJ2-7, with D perhaps being TRBD1 or TRBD2 (5 bases each). The CDR3 is 18 residues long. Trimming shortened V by 1 base and J by 1 base, and 20 bases separated the two germline ends. CDR1 is MNHEY and CDR2 is SMNVEV in the germline V gene (reference sequence).

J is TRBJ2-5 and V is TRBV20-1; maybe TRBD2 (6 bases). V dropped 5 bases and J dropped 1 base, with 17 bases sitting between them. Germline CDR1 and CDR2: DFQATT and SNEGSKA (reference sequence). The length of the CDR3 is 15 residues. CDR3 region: CSARQPRDFQETQYF. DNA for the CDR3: TGCAGTGCTCGCCAGCCCCGGGACTTCCAAGAGACCCAGTACTTC.

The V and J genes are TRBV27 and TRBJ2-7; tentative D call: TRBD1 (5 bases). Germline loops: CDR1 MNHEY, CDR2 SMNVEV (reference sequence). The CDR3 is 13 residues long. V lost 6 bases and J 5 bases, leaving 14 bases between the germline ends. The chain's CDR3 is CASSLQETHEQYF. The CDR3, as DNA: TGTGCCAGCAGCTTACAGGAGACCCACGAGCAGTACTTC.

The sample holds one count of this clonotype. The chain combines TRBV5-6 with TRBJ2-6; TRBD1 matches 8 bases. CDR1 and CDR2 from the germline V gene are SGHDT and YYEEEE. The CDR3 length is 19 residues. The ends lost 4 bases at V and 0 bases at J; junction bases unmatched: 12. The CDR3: CASSKHGTGRYSGANVLTF. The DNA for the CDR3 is TGTGCCAGCAGCAAACACGGGACAGGCAGATACTCTGGGGCCAACGTCCTGACTTTC. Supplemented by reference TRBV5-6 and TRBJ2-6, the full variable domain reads DAGVTQSPTHLIKTRGQQVTLRCSPKSGHDTVSWYQQALGQGPQFIFQYYEEEERQRGNFPDRFSGHQFPNYSSELNVNALLLGDSALYLCASSKHGTGRYSGANVLTFGAGSRLTVL.

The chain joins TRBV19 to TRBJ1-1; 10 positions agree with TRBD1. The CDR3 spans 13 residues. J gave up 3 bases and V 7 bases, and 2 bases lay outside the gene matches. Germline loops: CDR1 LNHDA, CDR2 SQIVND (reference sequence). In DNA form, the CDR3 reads TGTGCCAGTAAGGACAGGGGGTACACTGAAGCTTTCTTT. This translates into CASKDRGYTEAFF.

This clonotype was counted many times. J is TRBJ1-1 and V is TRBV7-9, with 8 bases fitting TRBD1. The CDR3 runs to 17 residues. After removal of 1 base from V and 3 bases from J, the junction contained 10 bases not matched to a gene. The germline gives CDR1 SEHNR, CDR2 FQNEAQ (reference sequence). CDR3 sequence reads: CASSLVGTGPLDTEAFF. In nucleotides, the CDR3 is TGTGCCAGCAGCTTAGTGGGGACAGGTCCATTGGACACTGAAGCTTTCTTT.

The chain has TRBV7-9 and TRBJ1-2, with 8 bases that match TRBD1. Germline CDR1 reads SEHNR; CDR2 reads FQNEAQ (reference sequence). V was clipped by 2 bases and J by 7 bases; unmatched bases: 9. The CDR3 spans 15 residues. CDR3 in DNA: TGTGCCAGCAGCTTAAAGGGCAGGGGGCAGGCTGGCTACACCTTC. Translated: CASSLKGRGQAGYTF.

This CDR3 reads CASSSRLAGDSYEQYF. In nucleotides, the CDR3 is TGTGCCAGCAGCTCACGACTAGCGGGAGACTCCTACGAGCAGTACTTC. J is TRBJ2-7 and V is TRBV11-2, with 12 bases that match TRBD2. The V gene's germline CDR1 is SGHAT and CDR2 FQNNGV. The CDR3 loop spans 16 amino acids. V lost 4 bases and J lost 0; bases outside the gene matches: 4.